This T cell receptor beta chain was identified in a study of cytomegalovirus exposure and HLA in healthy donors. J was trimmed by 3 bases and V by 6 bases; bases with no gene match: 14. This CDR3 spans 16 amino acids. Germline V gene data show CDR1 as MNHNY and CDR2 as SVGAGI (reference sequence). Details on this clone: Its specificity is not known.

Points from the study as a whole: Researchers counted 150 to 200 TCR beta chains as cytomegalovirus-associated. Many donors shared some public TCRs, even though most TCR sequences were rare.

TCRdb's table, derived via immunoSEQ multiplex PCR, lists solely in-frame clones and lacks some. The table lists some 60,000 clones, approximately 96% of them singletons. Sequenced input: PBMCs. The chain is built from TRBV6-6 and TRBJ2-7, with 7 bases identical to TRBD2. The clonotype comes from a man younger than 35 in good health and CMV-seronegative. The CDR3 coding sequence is TGTGCCAGCAGCCCCTGGCGAAGCGGGGATCACTACGAGCAGTACTTC. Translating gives CASSPWRSGDHYEQYF.